The 10 T cell receptor beta chains in this list originate from one sample, sequenced in a study of T-cell memory formation after mild COVID-19. TCRdb used MiXCR to reprocess the 5' RACE reads, holding one entry per CDR3 protein. The sample holds about 140,000 distinct CDR3 sequences, roughly 13% seen once. The specimen was PBMCs or a T cell subset sorted from them (not recorded which). These receptors originate from an adult woman who had mild COVID-19 (a few samples of this study predate the infection). Cell type and time point are not known.

This clonotype has only a few counts. V is TRBV3-1 and J is TRBJ1-5; D is unclear. In germline, CDR1 is LGHDT, CDR2 YNNKEL (reference sequence). Trimming took 1 base from V and 2 from J, leaving 15 bases between them. This CDR3 has 17 residues. DNA for the CDR3: TGTGCCAGCAGCCAAGGATGGGATGGATACGGCAATCAGCCCCAGCATTTT. Translated: CASSQGWDGYGNQPQHF.

The chain is built from TRBV4-1 and TRBJ2-3; possible D gene TRBD2, 7 bases. V lost 1 base to trimming and J lost 1 base, with 15 bases between them. The CDR3 has 17 residues. Per the germline V gene, CDR1 is MGHRA and CDR2 is YSYEKL. CDR3 in amino acids: CASSQGPGAGGTDTQYF. In DNA, the CDR3 is TGCGCCAGCAGCCAAGGACCAGGGGCGGGGGGCACAGATACGCAGTATTTT.

V is TRBV5-1 and J is TRBJ2-7; no firm D call. Germline V gene lookup returns CDR1 SGHRS and CDR2 YFSETQ. This CDR3 has 15 amino acids. With 5 bases removed from V and 3 bases from J, the gap between germline ends came to 18 bases. The CDR3 DNA reads as TGCGCCAGCAGTTTTCGGCCCCAACAAGGCTACGAGCAGTACTTC. Translation: CASSFRPQQGYEQYF.

The rearrangement links TRBV9 to TRBJ1-1, with D tentatively TRBD1 (5 bases). Trimming removed 4 bases at V and 3 bases at J, with 16 bases between. The CDR3 spans 15 residues. The germline gives CDR1 SGDLS, CDR2 YYNGEE. As DNA, the CDR3 is TGTGCCAGCAGCAGTTCCACAGGATTTGACACTGAAGCTTTCTTT. This translates into CASSSSTGFDTEAFF.

This clonotype was picked up a small number of times. The rearrangement links TRBV12-3 or TRBV12-4 to TRBJ2-7; D is undetermined. This CDR3 comprises 15 residues. The V and J ends lost 1 base and 3 bases respectively, with 13 bases between them. Here the CDR3 DNA reads TGTGCCAGCAGTTTAGGGCGAATCGCCGACTACGAGCAGTACTTC. This gives the protein CASSLGRIADYEQYF.

The chain couples TRBV13 to TRBJ2-3, with 8 nucleotides matching TRBD2. J gave up 5 bases and V 4 bases, and 11 bases lay outside the gene matches. The CDR3 consists of 16 residues. CDR1 is PRHDT, CDR2 FYEKMQ, per germline (reference sequence). CDR3 loop: CASSYQREWGRDTQYF. CDR3 bases: TGTGCCAGCAGCTACCAGCGGGAGTGGGGCAGAGATACGCAGTATTTT.

The gene calls are TRBV29-1 and TRBJ2-1; the D is unclear. V dropped 4 bases and J dropped 9 bases, with 7 bases sitting between them. Germline V gene data show CDR1 as SQVTM and CDR2 as ANQGSEA. CDR3 length: 10 residues. The CDR3 nucleotides are TGCAGCGTTGGACTTAGTGAGCAGTTCTTC. This encodes CSVGLSEQFF.

This clonotype was picked up a small number of times. CDR3 in amino acids: CASIPRGPWVVGYGYTF. DNA of the CDR3: TGTGCCAGCATCCCCCGGGGACCCTGGGTCGTTGGGTATGGCTACACCTTC. This sequence joins TRBV6-1 and TRBJ1-2; a possible D gene is TRBD1 (5 bases). V was clipped by 7 bases and J by 5 bases, with 26 bases between them. Germline CDR1 is MNHNS and CDR2 is SASEGT. The CDR3 covers 17 residues.

The V gene is TRBV4-1, the J gene TRBJ2-2; D not certain. The ends were cut back, 4 bases at V and 1 base at J, with 10 bases in the middle. The CDR3 runs 15 residues. Per germline, CDR1 MGHRA and CDR2 YSYEKL. The CDR3 DNA follows: TGCGCCAGCAGCCGAAACGTGGGGAACACCGGGGAGCTGTTTTTT. Protein: CASSRNVGNTGELFF.

V and J are TRBV24-1 and TRBJ1-1; D is uncertain. The germline V gene encodes CDR1 KGHDR and CDR2 SFDVKD. This CDR3 comprises 12 residues. The V end was cut by 5 bases, the J end by 5 bases, with 8 bases between. CDR3 sequence: CATSGFGTEAFF. The CDR3 DNA follows: TGTGCCACCAGTGGTTTCGGGACTGAAGCTTTCTTT.